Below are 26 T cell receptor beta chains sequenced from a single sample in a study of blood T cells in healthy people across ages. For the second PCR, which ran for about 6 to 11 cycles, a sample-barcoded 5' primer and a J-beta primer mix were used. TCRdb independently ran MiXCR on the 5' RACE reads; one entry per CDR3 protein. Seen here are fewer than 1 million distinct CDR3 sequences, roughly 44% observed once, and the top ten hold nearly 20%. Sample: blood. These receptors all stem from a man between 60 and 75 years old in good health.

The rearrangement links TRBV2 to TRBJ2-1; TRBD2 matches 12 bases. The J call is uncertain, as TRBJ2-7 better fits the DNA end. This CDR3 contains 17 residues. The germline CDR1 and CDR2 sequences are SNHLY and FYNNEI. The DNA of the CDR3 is TGTGCCAGCAGTGAATTGACTAGCGGGGGCCACTACAATGAGCAGTACTTC. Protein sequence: CASSELTSGGHYNEQYF.

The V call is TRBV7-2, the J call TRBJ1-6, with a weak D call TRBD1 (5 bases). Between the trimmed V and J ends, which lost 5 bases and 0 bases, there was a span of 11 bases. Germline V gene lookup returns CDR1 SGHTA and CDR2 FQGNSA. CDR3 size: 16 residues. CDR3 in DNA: TGTGCCAGCAGCCCCGGGGACCGCTCCTATAATTCACCCCTCCACTTT. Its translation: CASSPGDRSYNSPLHF.

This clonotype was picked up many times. CDR3 coding DNA: TGCGCCAGCAGCTTAATACTAAGACAGGGCCACCACGAGCAGTACTTC. Residues: CASSLILRQGHHEQYF. The chain combines TRBV5-1 with TRBJ2-7; 7 bases line up with TRBD1. Looked up from germline, CDR1 is SGHRS and CDR2 is YFSETQ. The CDR3 totals 16 residues. Trimming cost V 2 bases and J 5 bases; bases outside gene matches: 13.

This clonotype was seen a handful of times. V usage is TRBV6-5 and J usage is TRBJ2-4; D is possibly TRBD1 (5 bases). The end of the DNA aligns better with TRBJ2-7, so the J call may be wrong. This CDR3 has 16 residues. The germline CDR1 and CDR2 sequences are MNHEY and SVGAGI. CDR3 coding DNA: TGTGCCAGCAGTTACTCTGGGGCAGGATGGGGAAACGAGCAGTACTTC. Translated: CASSYSGAGWGNEQYF.

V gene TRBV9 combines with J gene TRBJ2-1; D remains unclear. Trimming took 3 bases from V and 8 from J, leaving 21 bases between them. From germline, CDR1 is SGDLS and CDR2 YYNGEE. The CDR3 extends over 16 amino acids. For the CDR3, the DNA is TGTGCCAGCAGCGGTCCCCTAACAGTCTCTTGGGATGAGCAGTTCTTC. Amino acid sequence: CASSGPLTVSWDEQFF.

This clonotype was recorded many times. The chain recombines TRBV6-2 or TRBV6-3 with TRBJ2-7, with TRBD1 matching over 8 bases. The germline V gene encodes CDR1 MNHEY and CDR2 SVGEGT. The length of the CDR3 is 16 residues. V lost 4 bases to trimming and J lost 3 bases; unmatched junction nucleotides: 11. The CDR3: CASSSDSPGQGYEQYF. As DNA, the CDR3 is TGTGCCAGCAGTTCAGACTCACCCGGACAGGGCTACGAGCAGTACTTC.

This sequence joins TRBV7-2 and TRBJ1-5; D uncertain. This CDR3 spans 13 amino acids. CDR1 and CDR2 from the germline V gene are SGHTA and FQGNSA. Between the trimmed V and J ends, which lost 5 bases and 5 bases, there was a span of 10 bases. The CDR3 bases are TGTGCCAGCAGCGATAGGACTTATCAGCCCCAGCATTTT. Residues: CASSDRTYQPQHF.

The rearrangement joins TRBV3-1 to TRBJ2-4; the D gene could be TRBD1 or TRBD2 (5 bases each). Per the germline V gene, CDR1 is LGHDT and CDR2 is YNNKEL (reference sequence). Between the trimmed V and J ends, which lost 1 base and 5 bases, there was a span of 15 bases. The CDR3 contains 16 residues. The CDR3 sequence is CASSQGGGTGQNIQYF. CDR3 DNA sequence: TGTGCCAGCAGCCAAGGTGGGGGAACTGGCCAAAACATTCAGTACTTC.

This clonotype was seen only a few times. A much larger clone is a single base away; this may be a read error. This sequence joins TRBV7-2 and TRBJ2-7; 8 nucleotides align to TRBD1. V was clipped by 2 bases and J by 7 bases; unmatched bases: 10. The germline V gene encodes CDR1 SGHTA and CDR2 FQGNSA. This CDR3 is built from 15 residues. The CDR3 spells CASSLSQGAYNEQYF. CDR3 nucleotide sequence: TGTGCCAGCAGCTTATCGCAGGGGGCCTACAATGAGCAGTACTTC. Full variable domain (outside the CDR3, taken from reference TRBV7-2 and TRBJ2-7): GAGVSQSPSNKVTEKGKDVELRCDPISGHTALYWYRQSLGQGLEFLIYFQGNSAPDKSGLPSDRFSAERTGGSVSTLTIQRTQQEDSAVYLCASSLSQGAYNEQYFGPGTRLTVT.

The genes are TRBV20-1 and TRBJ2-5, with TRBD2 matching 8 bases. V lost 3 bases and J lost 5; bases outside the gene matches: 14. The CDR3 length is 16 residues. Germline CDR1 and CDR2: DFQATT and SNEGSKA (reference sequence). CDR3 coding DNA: TGCAGTGCTAGCCTACATCGACGGGGGGGCCTTGAGACCCAGTACTTC. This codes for CSASLHRRGGLETQYF.

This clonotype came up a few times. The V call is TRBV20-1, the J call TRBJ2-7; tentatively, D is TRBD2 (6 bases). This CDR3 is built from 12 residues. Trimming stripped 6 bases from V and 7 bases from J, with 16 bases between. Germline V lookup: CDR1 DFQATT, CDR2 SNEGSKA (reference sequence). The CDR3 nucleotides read TGCAGTGCACGGGGGAACTACGGGGAGCAGTACTTC. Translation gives CSARGNYGEQYF.

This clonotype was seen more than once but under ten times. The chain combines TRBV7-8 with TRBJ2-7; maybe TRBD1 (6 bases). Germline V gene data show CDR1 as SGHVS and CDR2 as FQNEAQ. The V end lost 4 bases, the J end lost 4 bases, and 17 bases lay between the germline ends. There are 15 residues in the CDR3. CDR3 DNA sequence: TGTGCCAGCAGCTACGTACCCCAGGGGCGGTACGAGCAGTACTTC. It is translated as CASSYVPQGRYEQYF. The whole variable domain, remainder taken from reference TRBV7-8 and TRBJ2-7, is GAGVSQSPRYKVAKRGQDVALRCDPISGHVSLFWYQQALGQGPEFLTYFQNEAQLDKSGLPSDRFFAERPEGSVSTLKIQRTQQEDSAVYLCASSYVPQGRYEQYFGPGTRLTVT.

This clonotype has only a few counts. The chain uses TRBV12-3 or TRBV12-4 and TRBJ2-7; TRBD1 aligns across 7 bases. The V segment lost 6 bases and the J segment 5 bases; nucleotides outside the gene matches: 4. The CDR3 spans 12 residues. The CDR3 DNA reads TGTGCCAGCAGCCAAGACAGGGACGAGCAGTACTTC. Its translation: CASSQDRDEQYF.

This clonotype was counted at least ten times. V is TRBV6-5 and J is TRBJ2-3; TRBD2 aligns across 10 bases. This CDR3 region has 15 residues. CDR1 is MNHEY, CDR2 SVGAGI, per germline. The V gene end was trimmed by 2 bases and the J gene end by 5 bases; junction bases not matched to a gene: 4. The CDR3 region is CASSYGAGGVDTQYF. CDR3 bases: TGTGCCAGCAGTTACGGAGCGGGGGGGGTAGATACGCAGTATTTT.

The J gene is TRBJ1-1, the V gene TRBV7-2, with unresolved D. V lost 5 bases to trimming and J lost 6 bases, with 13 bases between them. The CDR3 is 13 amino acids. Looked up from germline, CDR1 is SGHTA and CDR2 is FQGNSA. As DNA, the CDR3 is TGTGCCAGCAGCCCACAGCGGGAGGCTGAAGCTTTCTTT. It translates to CASSPQREAEAFF.

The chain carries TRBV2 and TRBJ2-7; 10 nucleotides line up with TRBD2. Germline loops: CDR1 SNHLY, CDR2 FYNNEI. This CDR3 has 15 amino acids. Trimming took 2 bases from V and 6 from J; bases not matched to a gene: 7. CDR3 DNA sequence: TGTGCCAGCAGTGAACGAGCGGGGGGGCCAGGCGAGCAGTACTTC. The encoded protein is CASSERAGGPGEQYF.

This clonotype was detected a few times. This CDR3 is CASSPRAEPNEQFF. DNA for the CDR3: TGTGCCAGCAGTCCCAGGGCGGAGCCTAATGAGCAGTTCTTC. The V call is TRBV6-2 or TRBV6-3, the J call TRBJ2-1, with a weak D call TRBD1 (5 bases). The CDR3 covers 14 residues. Between the trimmed V and J ends, which lost 5 bases and 7 bases, there was a span of 15 bases. Germline assignment: CDR1 MNHEY and CDR2 SVGEGT.

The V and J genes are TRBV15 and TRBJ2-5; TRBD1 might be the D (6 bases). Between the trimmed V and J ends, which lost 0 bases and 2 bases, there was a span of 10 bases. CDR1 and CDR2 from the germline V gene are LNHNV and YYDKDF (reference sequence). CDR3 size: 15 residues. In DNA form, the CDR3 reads TGTGCCACCAGCAGAGATCGAGGACAGCAAGAGACCCAGTACTTC. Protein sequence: CATSRDRGQQETQYF.

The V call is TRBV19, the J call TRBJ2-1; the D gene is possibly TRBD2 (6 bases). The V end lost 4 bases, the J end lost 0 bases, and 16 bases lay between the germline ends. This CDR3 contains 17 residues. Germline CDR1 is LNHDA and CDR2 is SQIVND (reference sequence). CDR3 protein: CASSKRGEALSYNEQFF. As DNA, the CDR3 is TGTGCCAGTAGTAAAAGAGGGGAGGCCCTCTCCTACAATGAGCAGTTCTTC.

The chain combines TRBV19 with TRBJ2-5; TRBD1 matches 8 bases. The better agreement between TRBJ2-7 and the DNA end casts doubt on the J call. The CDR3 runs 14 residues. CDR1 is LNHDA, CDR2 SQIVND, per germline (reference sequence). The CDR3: CASSIPGGQDEQYF. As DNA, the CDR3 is TGTGCCAGTAGTATTCCCGGGGGACAGGACGAGCAGTACTTC.

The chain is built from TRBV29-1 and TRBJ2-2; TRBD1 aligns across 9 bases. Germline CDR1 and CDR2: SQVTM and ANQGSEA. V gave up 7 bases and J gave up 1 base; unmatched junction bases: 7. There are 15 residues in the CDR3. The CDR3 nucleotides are TGCAGCGGGAGGCAGGGACAGGGGAACACCGGGGAGCTGTTTTTT. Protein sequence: CSGRQGQGNTGELFF.

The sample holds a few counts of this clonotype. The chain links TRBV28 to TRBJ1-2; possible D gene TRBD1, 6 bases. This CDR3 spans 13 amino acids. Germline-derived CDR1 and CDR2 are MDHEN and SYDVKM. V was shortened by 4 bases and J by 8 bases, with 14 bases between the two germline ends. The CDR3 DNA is TGTGCCAGCAGTTCGGGACACCCACGGGGCTACACCTTC. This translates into CASSSGHPRGYTF.

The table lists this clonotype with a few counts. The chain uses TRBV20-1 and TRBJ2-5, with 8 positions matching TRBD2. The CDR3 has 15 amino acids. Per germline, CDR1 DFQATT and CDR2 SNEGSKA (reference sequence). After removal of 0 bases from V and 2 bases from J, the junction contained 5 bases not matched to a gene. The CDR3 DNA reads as TGCAGTGCTAGAGATTTCACTAGCGGACAAGAGACCCAGTACTTC. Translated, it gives CSARDFTSGQETQYF.

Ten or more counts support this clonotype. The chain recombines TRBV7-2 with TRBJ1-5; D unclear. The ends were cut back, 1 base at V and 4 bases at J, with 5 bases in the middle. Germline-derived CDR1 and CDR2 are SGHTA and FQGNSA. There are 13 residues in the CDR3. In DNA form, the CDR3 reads TGTGCCAGCAGCTTAGTCGGGAATCAGCCCCAGCATTTT. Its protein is CASSLVGNQPQHF.

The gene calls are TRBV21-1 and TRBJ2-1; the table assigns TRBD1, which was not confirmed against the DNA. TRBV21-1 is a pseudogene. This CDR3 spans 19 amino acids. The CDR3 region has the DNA TGTGCCAGCAGCAAAAGGTGGCAGCCCGAACTCTTCGGGGACAATGAGCAGTTCTTC. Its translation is CASSKRWQPELFGDNEQFF.

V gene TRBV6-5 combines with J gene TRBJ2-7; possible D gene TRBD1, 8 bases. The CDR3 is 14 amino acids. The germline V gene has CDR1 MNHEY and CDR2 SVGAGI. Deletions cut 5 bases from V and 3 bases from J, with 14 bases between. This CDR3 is CASSLQGGIYEQYF. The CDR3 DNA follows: TGTGCCAGCAGTCTACAGGGGGGGATCTACGAGCAGTACTTC.